This T cell receptor beta chain originates from a study of identical twins listed by TCRdb under 2016. In the study overall: TCR alpha and beta repertoires from monozygotic twins, unrelated adults of various ages and cord blood were deep-sequenced to test whether fetal clonotypes persist. To rule out contamination, the twin experiments were replicated at different times with different library preparation protocols. On the study overall, not on this receptor specifically: Out-of-frame TCR alpha sharing in monozygotic twins was systematically underestimated by recombination models, whereas sharing between unrelated individuals was in agreement with the recombination models. Zero-insertion analyses could be partly confounded by invariant T cells such as MAIT and iNKT, although diverse VJ usage argued against such confounding for most clonotypes. Because the same donors could not be followed over many years, the conclusions depended on cross-sectional statistical analysis. Compared with coincidental sharing between unrelated individuals, out-of-frame TCR alpha sequences shared between twins had an excess of sequences with low generation probability. Abundant cord blood beta clonotypes had fewer insertions, young adult naive repertoires showed a similar but weaker trend, and memory repertoires showed no such trend. The excess sharing between twins in beta out-of-frame sequences was weaker because fewer shared sequences reduced the signal-to-noise ratio.

Libraries came from 5' RACE. The instrument was an Illumina HiSeq 2000. A universal primer binding site was introduced by template switching, and a unique molecular identifier was present in the final cDNA, enabling accurate counting of TCR cDNA molecules. Specific primers in the conserved constant-segment region were used to synthesize first-strand cDNA for TCR alpha and beta chains. To control for contamination, every cDNA library carried two barcodes: a SMART-Mk sample barcode plus Illumina barcodes. Two successive PCR steps introduced TruSeq adapter sequences along with Illumina sample barcodes. Sequencing of the TCR alpha and beta cDNA libraries was done on the Illumina HiSeq platform using custom primers. The source study handled its data this way. Raw reads were processed with MiGEC to extract unique molecular identifiers, and MiXCR was used to determine CDR3 positions. For each individual, recombination models were inferred using an EM algorithm with the repgenHMM and IGoR tools. Shared clonotype analysis was performed with the tcR package in R, normalizing sharing by the product of cloneset sizes. To study raw recombination without the effects of thymic and clonal selection, out-of-frame nonproductive sequences were analyzed. Using fastp trimming at Q25 and MiXCR clonotype assembly, TCRdb reanalyzed the public sequencing data and kept in-frame beta chains. Each entry merges the rows of one CDR3 protein and shows their most common DNA and genes. The V and J calls shown here were made by TCRdb, not taken from the authors' results. This sample comprises 450,000 or so distinct CDR3 sequences, approximately 15% of them detected only once. The top ten clones comprise roughly 0.5% of the sample.

In this sample, this clonotype turned up many times. Which antigen it targets is not known. No much larger clone exists at a distance of one base, and base qualities are not known. Every donor in the study was a healthy Caucasian. The twin cohort consisted of three pairs of female monozygotic twins, all aged about 18 to 30 years. Positive isolation kits from Invitrogen were used to isolate the CD4+ and CD8+ T cell populations. These data also formed part of another study, on yellow fever vaccine responses in identical twins. In that second paper, the authors write: According to the authors, the vaccine-induced T cell response in identical twins seemed to be partly convergent and partly specific to each individual. Focusing on identical twins, the study followed the T cell clones that responded to the vaccine, and did so with precision.

The sample consisted of CD4+ T cells sorted from blood. The sequence came from a woman under 30 in good health.

The DNA is TGCGCCAGCAGCACAGGACAGGGGGCCTACGAGCAGTACTTC. This gives the protein CASSTGQGAYEQYF. The sequence links TRBV5-1 to TRBJ2-7; 10 nucleotides in the junction match TRBD1. CDR1 SGHRS and CDR2 YFSETQ were looked up in the germline V gene. Compared with germline, V lacks 4 bases and J lacks 2 bases; bases without a gene match: 3. Taken from cysteine to phenylalanine, the CDR3 has 14 residues. The sequence is cut down to CDR3 DNA, 42 bases in frame from base 1.